This TCR beta chain was captured in a study of read filtering for tumor transcriptome and immune sequencing. Study summary: Patients were approximately 18 male and approximately 15 female, mean age around 66 years, range 47 to 80. Broader study findings: Dropping single-read clonotypes raised IR-seq and RNA-seq shared-clonotype correlation. Compared with RNA-seq, IR-seq gave much higher clonotype depth and reliability.

Molecular barcoded adaptors covering alpha/delta and beta/gamma chains were used on roughly 400 ng RNA. TCRdb fed the reads into MiXCR, producing one record per CDR3 protein. The table includes some 40,000 distinct CDR3 sequences, roughly 12% detected once. This clonotype was seen at least ten times. Antigen: not known. The V and J ends lost 5 bases and 6 bases, in that order; junction bases with no gene match: 8. In germline, CDR1 is MDHEN, CDR2 SYDVKM. The CDR3 sequence is 15 residues long. The V and J genes are TRBV28 and TRBJ2-1, with TRBD1 matching over 9 bases. The sample comprised a population of CD138-negative cells sorted from bone marrow. This receptor was identified in a donor at least 40 years old with multiple myeloma. The CDR3 here is CASSPAGQGSNEQFF. CDR3 nucleotide sequence: TGTGCCAGCAGTCCCGCAGGACAGGGGAGCAATGAGCAGTTCTTC. The complete variable domain, with remaining parts taken from reference TRBV28 and TRBJ2-1, reads DVKVTQSSRYLVKRTGEKVFLECVQDMDHENMFWYRQDPGLGLRLIYFSYDVKMKEKGDIPEGYSVSREKKERFSLILESASTNQTSMYLCASSPAGQGSNEQFFGPGTRLTVL.